The 7 T cell receptor beta chains reported below all come from one sample, sequenced in a study of monozygotic twins with inflammatory bowel disease. For each CDR3 protein, TCRdb gives one entry from its re-call of the 5' RACE reads, without DNA. The table for this sample gives over 350,000 distinct CDR3 sequences. Specimen: blood. The receptors derive from a human donor with ulcerative colitis or Crohn's disease, or a healthy co-twin of an affected twin (not recorded which).

V is TRBV6-2 or TRBV6-3 and J is TRBJ1-2; as DNA is missing, the TRBD1 call by TCRdb cannot be tested. The CDR3 has 15 residues. The germline CDR1 and CDR2 sequences are MNHEY and SVGEGT. CDR3 residues: CASSYKAALGYGYTF.

The rearrangement joins TRBV5-1 to TRBJ1-6. Looked up from germline, CDR1 is SGHRS and CDR2 is YFSETQ. The CDR3 spans 16 residues. CDR3 residues: CASSLVPGLTGSPLHF. The full variable domain, completed using reference TRBV5-1 and TRBJ1-6, is KAGVTQTPRYLIKTRGQQVTLSCSPISGHRSVSWYQQTPGQGLQFLFEYFSETQRNKGNFPGRFSGRQFSNSRSEMNVSTLELGDSALYLCASSLVPGLTGSPLHFGNGTRLTVT.

This chain uses TRBV12-3 or TRBV12-4 with TRBJ2-6; the D call from TCRdb, TRBD1, cannot be confirmed without DNA. The CDR3 is 14 residues long. CDR3 protein: CASSGTTGVNVLTF.

The chain recombines TRBV4-2 with TRBJ2-4; TCRdb indicates TRBD1, and absent DNA this call remains unverified. CDR1 is LGHNA, CDR2 YNFKEQ, per germline. This CDR3 has 15 residues. The CDR3 spells CASSQRELAKNIQYF.

The CDR3 loop reads CASSLSPRRVNTGELFF. This chain joins TRBV7-2 and TRBJ2-2; the D call of TRBD1 rests on TCRdb alone, since no DNA is present to check it. Germline CDR1 SGHTA, CDR2 FQGNSA. CDR3 size: 17 residues.

The V gene is TRBV30, the J gene TRBJ1-6; the TCRdb D gene call, TRBD1, has no DNA to confirm it. This CDR3 is 15 amino acids long. Germline CDR1 and CDR2: GTSNPN and SVGIG (reference sequence). CDR3 protein: CAWSVWTRSNSPLHF.

CDR3 loop: CASSYSRWGGTDTQYF. The chain recombines TRBV6-5 with TRBJ2-3; the TCRdb call, TRBD1, lacks DNA for checking. CDR1 and CDR2 (germline): MNHEY, SVGAGI. The CDR3 runs to 16 residues.